This T cell receptor (beta chain) comes out of a study of blood T cells in healthy people across ages. The use of a sample-barcoded 5' primer and a J-beta primer mix characterized a second PCR of roughly 6 to 11 cycles. MiXCR, run by TCRdb on the 5' RACE reads, gives a single entry per CDR3 protein. The table lists around 1,600,000 distinct CDR3 sequences, 35% to 45% of them singletons. V lost 5 bases to trimming and J lost 6 bases; unmatched junction nucleotides: 8. The CDR3 extends over 14 amino acids. The specimen sequenced was blood. The TCR comes from a woman aged 18-29 years in good health. The chain has TRBV12-3 or TRBV12-4 and TRBJ1-2; 8 bases are a match to TRBD1. The CDR3 reads CASSLSGQGHGYTF. The CDR3 coding sequence is TGTGCCAGCAGTCTCTCTGGACAGGGCCATGGCTACACCTTC.